This TCR beta chain came from a study of cytomegalovirus exposure and HLA in healthy donors. Method: immunoSEQ multiplex PCR; TCRdb's copy keeps in-frame clones and lacks some. The sample yields 170,000 or so clones, roughly 80% seen once. The sequenced sample was PBMCs. This receptor was obtained from a woman aged 18-29 years in good health and CMV-seropositive.

As DNA, the CDR3 is TGTGCCAGCAGCTATTGGAACACTGAAGCTTTCTTT. Protein sequence: CASSYWNTEAFF. The V gene is TRBV6-1, the J gene TRBJ1-1, with D unclear. V was clipped by 6 bases and J by 1 base, with 6 bases between them. Germline CDR1 reads MNHNS; CDR2 reads SASEGT. The CDR3 has 12 amino acids.